This T cell receptor (beta chain) is drawn from a study of graft-versus-host responses after intestinal transplantation. Study-wide context: Multivisceral, liver-intestinal, or isolated intestinal transplants were given to recipients. For approximately three years after anti-thymocyte globulin induction, all recipients took tacrolimus and steroids. Notes on the study in general: Researchers found peak circulating GvH clone levels linked to early post-transplant HvG declines. Allografts of patients with graft-donor T cell macrochimerism showed high graft-versus-host to host-versus-graft clone ratios.

Using immunoSEQ multiplex PCR, the repertoire was profiled, and TCRdb retains in-frame clones only, with some absent. The sample records roughly 110,000 clones, more than 90% being singletons. Of note for this clone: The target antigen is unknown.

V dropped 0 bases and J dropped 6; count of bases not matched to a gene: 4. Germline CDR1 and CDR2: SGHRS and YFSETQ. This CDR3 comprises 15 residues. The rearrangement uses TRBV5-1 and TRBJ2-3; TRBD1 aligns across 10 bases. This specimen consisted of unstimulated CD4+ T cells sorted from spleen or lymph node cells, obtained before transplant. The sequence was obtained from a human donor who was the organ donor for an intestinal transplant. Here the CDR3 reads CASSLVGQGFDTQYF. CDR3 nucleotide sequence: TGCGCCAGCAGCTTGGTGGGACAGGGGTTTGATACGCAGTATTTT.